The T cell receptor beta chain described here comes from a study of blood T cell repertoires in COVID-19. About the research overall: Sample material is recorded as cDNA or gDNA derived from T cells, B-cell-depleted T cells, or PBMCs.

Germline CDR1 and CDR2: SGHAT and FQDESV (reference sequence). Trimming cost V 3 bases and J 5 bases; bases outside gene matches: 6. This CDR3 comprises 14 residues. Profiled with immunoSEQ multiplex PCR; TCRdb holds only in-frame clones, not every one. The sample lists approximately 96,000 clones; approximately 84% were seen once. Input material: peripheral blood. This TCR was recovered from a woman of 80 years or more with acute or convalescent COVID-19. The chain couples TRBV11-1 to TRBJ1-1; 7 nucleotides align to TRBD1. CDR3 in DNA: TGTGCCAGCAGCTTGGGGGACAGTTATACTGAAGCTTTCTTT. Its protein is CASSLGDSYTEAFF. Supplemented by reference TRBV11-1 and TRBJ1-1, the full variable domain reads EAEVAQSPRYKITEKSQAVAFWCDPISGHATLYWYRQILGQGPELLVQFQDESVVDDSQLPKDRFSAERLKGVDSTLKIQPAELGDSAMYLCASSLGDSYTEAFFGQGTRLTVV.